This T cell receptor beta chain came from a study of cytomegalovirus exposure and HLA in healthy donors. Study-level information: Earlier work reported 110 million or so unique TCR beta sequences from 180 million or so T cells. Findings of the study overall: A prior analysis recorded that most TCR beta V segments were productive about 90% or about 30% of the time. V- and J-gene trimming in TCR beta was tied to a missense DCLRE1C variant by an analysis performed later.

Donors were nominally healthy when sampled, though unrecorded immune exposures were likely. As concerns this clone: The antigen is undetermined.

The PCR contained 60 Vbeta and 13 Jbeta primers. Some clones are missing from TCRdb's copy, which holds only in-frame ones; the method was immunoSEQ multiplex PCR. The table lists 100,000 to 150,000 clones, roughly 82% of them singletons, with approximately 4.2% in the top ten. V was clipped by 0 bases and J by 4 bases, with 6 bases between them. The CDR3 has 12 residues. CDR1 and CDR2 (germline): GTSNPN, SVGIG (reference sequence). What was sequenced was PBMCs. The sequence was collected from a male donor in good health and CMV-seropositive. The chain couples TRBV30 to TRBJ2-5; no clear D. The CDR3 protein is CAWSVSRETQYF. CDR3 in DNA: TGTGCCTGGAGTGTATCCCGAGAGACCCAGTACTTC.